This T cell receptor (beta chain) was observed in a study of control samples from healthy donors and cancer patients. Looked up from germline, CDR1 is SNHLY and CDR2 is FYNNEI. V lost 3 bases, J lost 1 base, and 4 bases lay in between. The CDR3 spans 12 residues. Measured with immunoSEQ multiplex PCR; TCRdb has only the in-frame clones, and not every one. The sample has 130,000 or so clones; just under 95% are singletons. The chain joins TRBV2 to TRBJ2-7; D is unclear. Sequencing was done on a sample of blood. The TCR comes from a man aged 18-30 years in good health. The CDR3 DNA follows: TGTGCCAGCAGTGACACATCCTACGAGCAGTACTTC. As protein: CASSDTSYEQYF.